Each of the 16 T cell receptor beta chains below was sequenced from the same sample in a study of T cell changes during pregnancy in multiple sclerosis. Sequencing was performed with immunoSEQ multiplex PCR; in TCRdb, only in-frame clones are kept and a portion is missing. The sample holds just under 65,000 clones; 90% are singletons and the top ten take 2% to 2.5%. This specimen was peripheral blood, taken in the second trimester of pregnancy. These TCRs come from a female donor in good health, enrolled as a control in a pregnancy study.

The genes are TRBV6-6 and TRBJ1-1, with D perhaps TRBD1 (6 bases). The CDR3 spans 15 residues. Germline V gene sequence: CDR1 MNHNY, CDR2 SVGAGI (reference sequence). Trimming removed 9 bases at V and 1 base at J, with 18 bases between. CDR3 nucleotide sequence: TGTGCCAGTTCCCTTGGGGGACACACGAACACTGAAGCTTTCTTT. Translated: CASSLGGHTNTEAFF.

V and J are TRBV5-1 and TRBJ1-4, with TRBD1 matching over 7 bases. CDR3 length: 15 residues. The trim removed 4 bases at V and 2 bases at J, leaving 5 bases unmatched. Germline V CDR1 and CDR2: SGHRS, YFSETQ. The CDR3 sequence: CASSGGQTTNEKLFF. CDR3 DNA sequence: TGCGCCAGCAGCGGGGGACAGACTACTAATGAAAAACTGTTTTTT.

The genes are TRBV6-1 and TRBJ2-7, with TRBD1 matching 7 bases. V lost 10 bases, J lost 2 bases, and 8 bases stayed unmatched. The CDR3 totals 13 residues. The germline V gene encodes CDR1 MNHNS and CDR2 SASEGT. The CDR3 DNA is TGTGCCAACCGGGGCCAGGGGGCCTACGAGCAGTACTTC. This sequence encodes CANRGQGAYEQYF.

The V call is TRBV5-1, the J call TRBJ2-5, with D perhaps TRBD1 (5 bases). TRBJ2-7 explains the end of the DNA better; the J call may be wrong. The CDR3 runs to 15 residues. Germline lookup yields CDR1 SGHRS and CDR2 YFSETQ. The CDR3 protein is CASSLATGKSYEQYF. CDR3 in DNA: TGCGCCAGCAGCTTGGCTACAGGCAAATCCTACGAGCAGTACTTC.

In DNA, the CDR3 is TGTGCCAGCAGCTACTCGGGGGGGCCGGGTCCCACAGATACGCAGTATTTT. Translating gives CASSYSGGPGPTDTQYF. The chain recombines TRBV11-2 with TRBJ2-3; 8 bases map to TRBD2. The CDR3 sequence is 17 residues long. The V gene end was trimmed by 4 bases and the J gene end by 2 bases; junction bases not matched to a gene: 11. Germline-derived CDR1 and CDR2 are SGHAT and FQNNGV. Complete variable domain (other parts from reference TRBV11-2 and TRBJ2-3): EAGVAQSPRYKIIEKRQSVAFWCNPISGHATLYWYQQILGQGPKLLIQFQNNGVVDDSQLPKDRFSAERLKGVDSTLKIQPAKLEDSAVYLCASSYSGGPGPTDTQYFGPGTRLTVL.

This chain joins TRBV27 and TRBJ2-5; 12 bases line up with TRBD2. V dropped 3 bases and J dropped 4; count of bases not matched to a gene: 3. This CDR3 is 15 amino acids long. Germline V gives CDR1 MNHEY, CDR2 SMNVEV (reference sequence). CDR3 in amino acids: CASSLTSGGVETQYF. In DNA, the CDR3 is TGTGCCAGCAGTTTGACTAGCGGGGGTGTAGAGACCCAGTACTTC.

The chain recombines TRBV29-1 with TRBJ1-1; a weak D match, TRBD1 (6 bases). The CDR3 has 13 amino acids. Germline assignment: CDR1 SQVTM and CDR2 ANQGSEA. The ends were cut back, 4 bases at V and 5 bases at J, with 14 bases in the middle. The CDR3 is CSVAGGEGTEAFF. In DNA form, the CDR3 reads TGCAGCGTTGCGGGGGGCGAAGGAACTGAAGCTTTCTTT.

The CDR3 is CATGTSGSSYNEQFF. The CDR3 DNA reads as TGTGCCACCGGGACTAGCGGGAGCTCCTACAATGAGCAGTTCTTC. J is TRBJ2-1 and V is TRBV15; TRBD2 matches at 14 bases. The germline gives CDR1 LNHNV, CDR2 YYDKDF (reference sequence). The CDR3 spans 15 residues. The ends lost 8 bases at V and 0 bases at J; junction bases unmatched: 0.

CDR3 sequence reads: CSVDEQNGQPQHF. CDR3 coding DNA: TGCAGCGTTGACGAACAGAACGGCCAGCCCCAGCATTTT. The chain joins TRBV29-1 to TRBJ1-5, with D uncertain. The length of the CDR3 is 13 residues. V lost 3 bases and J 7 bases, leaving 13 bases between the germline ends. Per the germline V gene, CDR1 is SQVTM and CDR2 is ANQGSEA.

The V call is TRBV6-5, the J call TRBJ1-2, with 7 nucleotides matching TRBD1. This CDR3 has 15 residues. Looked up from germline, CDR1 is MNHEY and CDR2 is SVGAGI. V trimming: 6 bases; J trimming: 4 bases; junction bases outside the gene matches: 11. The CDR3 nucleotides read TGTGCCAGCAGCCTCGGCACAGGGGCCACCTATGGCTACACCTTC. This sequence encodes CASSLGTGATYGYTF.

The chain has TRBV28 and TRBJ1-1; 7 bases line up with TRBD1. Germline V lookup: CDR1 MDHEN, CDR2 SYDVKM. CDR3 length equals 17 residues. Germline trimming cut 5 bases from V and 0 bases from J; bases unmatched to any gene: 12. The CDR3 protein is CASSRPQRTGLNTEAFF. The CDR3 DNA is TGTGCCAGCAGTCGTCCCCAGAGGACAGGATTGAACACTGAAGCTTTCTTT.

The chain couples TRBV27 to TRBJ2-3; TRBD2 agrees at 7 bases. V lost 8 bases to trimming and J lost 4 bases; unmatched junction nucleotides: 15. Germline V gene sequence: CDR1 MNHEY, CDR2 SMNVEV (reference sequence). The CDR3 loop spans 16 amino acids. The CDR3 loop reads CASAEWGGKVADTQYF. CDR3 coding DNA: TGTGCCAGCGCTGAGTGGGGGGGGAAGGTGGCAGATACGCAGTATTTT.

This sequence joins TRBV7-9 and TRBJ1-4; 9 nucleotides align to TRBD1. CDR1 is SEHNR, CDR2 FQNEAQ, per germline (reference sequence). The CDR3 covers 15 residues. Germline trimming cut 9 bases from V and 7 bases from J; bases unmatched to any gene: 12. The CDR3 DNA reads as TGTGCCAGTCAACAGGTTGGACAGGGGATTGAAAAACTGTTTTTT. Its protein product is CASQQVGQGIEKLFF.

This chain joins TRBV18 and TRBJ1-1; TRBD1 matches 8 bases. Germline V gene sequence: CDR1 KGHSH, CDR2 LQKENI. This CDR3 contains 15 residues. Trimming cost V 3 bases and J 4 bases; bases outside gene matches: 7. CDR3 loop: CASSPETGEITEAFF. CDR3 sequence (DNA): TGTGCCAGCTCACCTGAGACAGGGGAGATCACTGAAGCTTTCTTT.

This rearrangement joins TRBV7-2 to TRBJ1-3; the match to TRBD1 covers 7 bases. This CDR3 is built from 15 residues. The V segment lost 4 bases and the J segment 5 bases; nucleotides outside the gene matches: 8. The germline V gene has CDR1 SGHTA and CDR2 FQGNSA. Here the CDR3 reads CASSSPETGRNTIYF. The CDR3 DNA reads as TGTGCCAGCAGCTCTCCGGAGACAGGGAGAAACACCATATATTTT.

This clone was counted a few times. J is TRBJ1-5 and V is TRBV19; tentative D call: TRBD1 (5 bases). Trimming removed 5 bases from V and 0 bases from J, with 14 bases in between. The CDR3 length is 16 residues. Per germline, CDR1 LNHDA and CDR2 SQIVND (reference sequence). The CDR3 nucleotides read TGTGCCAGTAGTGCAAGCAGGGATTATAGCAATCAGCCCCAGCATTTT. Amino acid sequence: CASSASRDYSNQPQHF.